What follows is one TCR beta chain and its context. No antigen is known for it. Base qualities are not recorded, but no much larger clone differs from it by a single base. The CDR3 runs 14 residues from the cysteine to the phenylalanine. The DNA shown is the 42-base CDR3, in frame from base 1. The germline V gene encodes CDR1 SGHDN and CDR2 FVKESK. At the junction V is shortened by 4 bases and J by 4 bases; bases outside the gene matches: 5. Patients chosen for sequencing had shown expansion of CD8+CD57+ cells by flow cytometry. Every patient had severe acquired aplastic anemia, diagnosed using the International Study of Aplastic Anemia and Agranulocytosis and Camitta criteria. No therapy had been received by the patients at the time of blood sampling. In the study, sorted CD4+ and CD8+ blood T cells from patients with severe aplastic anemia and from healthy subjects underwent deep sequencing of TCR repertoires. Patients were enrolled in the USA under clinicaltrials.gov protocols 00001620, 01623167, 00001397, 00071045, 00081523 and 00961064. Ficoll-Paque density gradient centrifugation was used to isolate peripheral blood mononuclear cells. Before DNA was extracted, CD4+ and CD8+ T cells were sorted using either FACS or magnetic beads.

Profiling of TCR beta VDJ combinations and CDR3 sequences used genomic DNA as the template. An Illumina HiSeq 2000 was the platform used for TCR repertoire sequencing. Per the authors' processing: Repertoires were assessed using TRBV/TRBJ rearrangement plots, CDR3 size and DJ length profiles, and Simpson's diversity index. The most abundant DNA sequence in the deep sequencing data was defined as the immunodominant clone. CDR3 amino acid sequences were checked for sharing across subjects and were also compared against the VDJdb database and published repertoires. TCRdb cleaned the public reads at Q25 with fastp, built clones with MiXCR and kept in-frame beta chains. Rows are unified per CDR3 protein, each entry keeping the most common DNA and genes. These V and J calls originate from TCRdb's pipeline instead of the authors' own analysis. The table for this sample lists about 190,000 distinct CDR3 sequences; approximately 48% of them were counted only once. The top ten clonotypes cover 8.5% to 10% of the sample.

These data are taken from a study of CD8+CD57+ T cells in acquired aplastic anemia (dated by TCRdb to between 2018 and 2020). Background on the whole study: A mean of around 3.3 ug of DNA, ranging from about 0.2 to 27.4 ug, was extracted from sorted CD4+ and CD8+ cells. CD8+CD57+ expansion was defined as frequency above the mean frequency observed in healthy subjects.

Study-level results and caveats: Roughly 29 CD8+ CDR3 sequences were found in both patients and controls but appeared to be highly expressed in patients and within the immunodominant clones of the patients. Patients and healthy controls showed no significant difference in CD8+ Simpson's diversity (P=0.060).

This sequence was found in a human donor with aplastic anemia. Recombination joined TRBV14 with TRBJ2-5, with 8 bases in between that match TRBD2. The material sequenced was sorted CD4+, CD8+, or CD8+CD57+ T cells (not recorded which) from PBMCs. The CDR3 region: CASSPVAGRETQYF. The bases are TGTGCCAGCAGCCCCGTAGCGGGACGAGAGACCCAGTACTTC.